The 4 T cell receptor beta chains below all came from one sample that was sequenced in a study of cytomegalovirus exposure and HLA in healthy donors. With 60 Vbeta and 13 Jbeta primers, the PCR was carried out. Produced via immunoSEQ multiplex PCR; TCRdb's table is partial and in-frame only. The sample includes 150,000 to 200,000 clones, 80% of them seen just once. Sequenced: PBMCs. These receptors came from a man in his forties in good health and CMV-seropositive.

This chain uses TRBV9 with TRBJ1-5; D unresolved. The germline gives CDR1 SGDLS, CDR2 YYNGEE. Trimming took off 0 bases at V and 3 bases at J, with 10 bases between the two ends. This CDR3 comprises 15 residues. In nucleotides, the CDR3 is TGTGCCAGCAGCGTAGCTGGGAGCTTCAATCAGCCCCAGCATTTT. Residues: CASSVAGSFNQPQHF.

This clone occurred a few times. The chain recombines TRBV19 with TRBJ1-1, with 8 bases matching TRBD1. The CDR3 runs to 12 residues. Per germline, CDR1 LNHDA and CDR2 SQIVND (reference sequence). Trimming took 8 bases from V and 1 from J; bases not matched to a gene: 0. The CDR3 here is CASGTGNTEAFF. CDR3 bases: TGTGCCAGTGGGACAGGGAACACTGAAGCTTTCTTT.

Within the sample, this clone is medium-sized. V usage is TRBV27 and J usage is TRBJ1-1; possibly TRBD1 for D (5 bases). V was pared by 6 bases and J by 4 bases, with 12 bases between. The CDR3 spans 13 residues. Looked up from germline, CDR1 is MNHEY and CDR2 is SMNVEV (reference sequence). CDR3 sequence: CASRHQGSTEAFF. In nucleotides, the CDR3 is TGTGCCAGCAGACATCAGGGAAGCACTGAAGCTTTCTTT.

The chain combines TRBV7-2 with TRBJ2-3; 13 nucleotides align to TRBD2. Germline V gene sequence: CDR1 SGHTA, CDR2 FQGNSA. Losses at the gene ends were 5 bases for V and 5 bases for J; bases not matched to a gene: 7. This CDR3 has 16 residues. The CDR3 here is CASSLWTSGGGDTQYF. The CDR3 coding sequence is TGTGCCAGCAGCCTATGGACTAGCGGGGGAGGAGATACGCAGTATTTT.